Listed below are T cell receptor beta chains from one sample, sequenced in a study of CD8 T cells in ankylosing spondylitis. TCRdb re-analysed the 5' RACE reads in MiXCR, keeping a single row per CDR3 protein. The table has under 250,000 distinct CDR3 sequences, 32% seen once. The sequenced material came from blood, either unsorted or a sorted T cell fraction (not recorded which). These receptors came from a male donor with ankylosing spondylitis or in good health (not recorded which). CDR3s include the opening cysteine and the closing phenylalanine or tryptophan. Expanded clones get a size class; other rows say once, few or many, or leave the size out.

>few|TRBV5-1|TRBJ2-3
CASSGGYSDTQYF
>few|TRBV20-1|TRBJ2-3
CSAPGLTSGGSRGLQPDTQYF
>.|TRBV10-3|TRBJ2-3
CAISESEGGRGTDTQYF
>many|TRBV6-6|TRBJ2-7
CASSPTGGHEQYF
>few|TRBV5-5|TRBJ2-7
CASNPDGLISYEQYF
>.|TRBV6-1|TRBJ2-7
CASSGGQGPYEQYF
>.|TRBV18|TRBJ2-1
CASSPGGINEQFF
>.|TRBV20-1|TRBJ2-7
CSARDHGTPYEQYF
>.|TRBV7-6|TRBJ2-5
CASSLVGSGAETQYF
>once|TRBV12-3/TRBV12-4|TRBJ2-1
CASSLEEWKQFF
>few|TRBV29-1|TRBJ2-7
CSVGQGAYEQYF
>.|TRBV7-8|TRBJ2-1
CASSLSLAGGDEQFF
>.|TRBV4-1|TRBJ2-2
CASSQDDSFTGELFF
>.|TRBV12-3/TRBV12-4|TRBJ1-2
CASRREWNDGYTF
>.|TRBV28|TRBJ2-1
CASSLGGSGEQFF
>few|TRBV7-2|TRBJ2-7
CASSQRQGLEQYF
>.|TRBV18|TRBJ2-1
CASSPRGGSYNEQFF
>many|TRBV20-1|TRBJ2-7
CSARLDRAPYEQYF
>.|TRBV20-1|TRBJ2-2
CSASPAWRGGKAGELFF
>.|TRBV12-3/TRBV12-4|TRBJ1-2
CASRTHGGDYGYTF
>.|TRBV6-5|TRBJ2-7
CASSSPGQGFEQYF
>.|TRBV27|TRBJ2-7
CASSFRGRGISEQYF
>many|TRBV4-2|TRBJ2-7
CASSHETSGSYEQYF
>.|TRBV6-4|TRBJ2-3
CASSEGWESDTQYF
>once|TRBV7-9|TRBJ2-7
CASSEGLADYEQYF
>.|TRBV5-1|TRBJ2-2
CASSPGVDTGELFF
>.|TRBV4-2|TRBJ2-5
CASSQDFGAKETQYF
>.|TRBV20-1|TRBJ1-1
CSVESPGNTEAFF
>.|TRBV28|TRBJ2-4
CASSSLPQYGAKNIQYF
>.|TRBV29-1|TRBJ2-7
CSAVGDRGYEQYF
>.|TRBV20-1|TRBJ2-3
CSAQTDRVSDTQYF
>.|TRBV7-6|TRBJ2-3
CASSQRQGGTDTQYF
>.|TRBV5-6|TRBJ2-7
CASSYTTSGSQYF
>.|TRBV12-3/TRBV12-4|TRBJ2-1
CASRIGVSYNEQFF